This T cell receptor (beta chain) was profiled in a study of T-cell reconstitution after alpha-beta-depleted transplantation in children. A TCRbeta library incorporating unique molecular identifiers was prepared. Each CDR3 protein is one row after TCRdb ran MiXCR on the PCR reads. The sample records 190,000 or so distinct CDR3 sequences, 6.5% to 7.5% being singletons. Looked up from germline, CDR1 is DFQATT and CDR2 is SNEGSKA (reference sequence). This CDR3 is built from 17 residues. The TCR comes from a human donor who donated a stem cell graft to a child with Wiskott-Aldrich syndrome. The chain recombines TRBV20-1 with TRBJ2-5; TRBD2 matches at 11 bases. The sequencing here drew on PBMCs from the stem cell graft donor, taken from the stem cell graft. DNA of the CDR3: TGCTGTGTTTCGAAAAGACTAGCGGGATTAAACCAAGAGACCCAGTACTTC. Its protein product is CCVSKRLAGLNQETQYF.